Sequencing of this T cell receptor beta chain was carried out in a study of shared clonotypes between healthy human individuals. Overall study findings and caveats: Estimated richness was generally greater in naive than memory subsets. What limited the represented genetic and exposure-history diversity was the small number of donors.

To note about this clone: Its antigen is unidentified.

Unmatched junction bases numbered 6, after V lost 4 bases and J lost 3 bases. There are 13 residues in the CDR3. Per germline, CDR1 SQVTM and CDR2 ANQGSEA. Deep level was the assay's run setting. Only in-frame clones appear in the TCRdb table, and some are missing; sequencing was by immunoSEQ multiplex PCR. This table has 800,000 or so clones, around 96% appearing once. CD8 cells classed as naive were CD45RO-negative and positively selected for CCR7, excluding terminally differentiated effector memory CD45RA+ cells. All the donors were Caucasian adults who lived in Nashville, Tennessee. Input material: naive CD8+ T cells sorted from blood. This receptor was taken from a man in his thirties or forties in good health. The chain couples TRBV29-1 to TRBJ2-7; 7 positions agree with TRBD2. CDR3 sequence: CSVVLASGYEQYF. The CDR3 DNA sequence: TGCAGCGTTGTGTTGGCTAGCGGCTACGAGCAGTACTTC.